The following is a T cell receptor beta chain sequence with its context. The antigen remains undetermined. This record belongs to a study of graft-versus-host responses after intestinal transplantation. TCRdb keeps only in-frame clones here, not all; method: immunoSEQ multiplex PCR. The sample contains about 71,000 clones, 90% of which appear only once. General study results and limits: Early post-transplant HvG declines showed an association with peak circulating GvH clone levels.

Germline assignment: CDR1 SEHNR and CDR2 FQNEAQ (reference sequence). Trimming at V came to 2 bases and at J to 4 bases, leaving 6 bases not matched to a gene. The length of the CDR3 is 15 residues. V gene TRBV7-9 combines with J gene TRBJ2-7; TRBD1 aligns across 9 bases. This clonotype originated in a human donor who received an intestinal transplant. The sample consisted of unstimulated CD8+ T cells sorted from spleen or lymph node cells, taken before intestinal transplant. The CDR3 here is CASSLPPGQGYEQYF. CDR3 DNA: TGTGCCAGCAGCTTACCTCCGGGACAGGGTTACGAGCAGTACTTC.